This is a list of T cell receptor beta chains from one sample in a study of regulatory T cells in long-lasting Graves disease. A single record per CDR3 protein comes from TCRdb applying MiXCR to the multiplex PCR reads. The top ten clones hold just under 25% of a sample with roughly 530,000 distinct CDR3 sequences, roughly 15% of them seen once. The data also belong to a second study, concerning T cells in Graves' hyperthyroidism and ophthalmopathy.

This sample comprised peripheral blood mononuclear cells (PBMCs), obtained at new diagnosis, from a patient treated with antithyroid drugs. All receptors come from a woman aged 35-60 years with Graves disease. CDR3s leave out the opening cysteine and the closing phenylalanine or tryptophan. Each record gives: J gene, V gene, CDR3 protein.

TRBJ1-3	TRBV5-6	ASSRRGGENTIY
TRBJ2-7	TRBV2	ASSERGISYEQY
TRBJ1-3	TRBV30	AWKRSGNTIY
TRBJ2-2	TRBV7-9	ASSSDRVKNGELF
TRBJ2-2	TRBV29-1	SVENLPGRSGTGELF
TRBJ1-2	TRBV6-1	ASSHGTGSYGYT
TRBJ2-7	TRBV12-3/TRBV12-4	ASRDQESHEQY
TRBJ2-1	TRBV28	ASRDRGRSDSEQF
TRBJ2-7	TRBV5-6	ASSATSGSYEQY
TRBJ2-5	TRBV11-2	ASSSLPGQRGETQY
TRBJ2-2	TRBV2	ASSEARTSGGAEI
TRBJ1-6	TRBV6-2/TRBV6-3	ASLEPGQPLH
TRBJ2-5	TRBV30	AWQTSGEETQY
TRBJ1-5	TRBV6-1	ASRPRLGAIQPQH
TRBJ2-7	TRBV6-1	ASSDRLAGAREQY
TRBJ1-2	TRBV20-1	SASGGIERYT
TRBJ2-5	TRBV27	ASSFRWSQETQY
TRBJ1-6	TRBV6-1	ASSPSWTEDSPLH
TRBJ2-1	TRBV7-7	ASSRTSGGSSYNEQF
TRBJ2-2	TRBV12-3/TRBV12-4	ASSPTGGPGELF
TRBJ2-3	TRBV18	ASSPPYSTDTQY
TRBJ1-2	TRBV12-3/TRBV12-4	ASSLSGGALYYT